This is a list of T cell receptor beta chains from one sample in a study of blood T cell repertoires in COVID-19. Libraries were prepared by immunoSEQ multiplex PCR; TCRdb keeps only in-frame clonotypes and omits some of them. This table has a few hundred thousand clones, about 85% appearing once. The sample consisted of peripheral blood. The receptors were gathered from a young man with active or convalescent COVID-19. Both conserved end residues are part of each CDR3.

J	V	CDR3
TRBJ2-1	TRBV6-5	CASRPAGGNNEQFF
TRBJ2-7	TRBV5-1	CASSLETGLSYEQYF
TRBJ1-5	TRBV3-1/TRBV3-2	CASSRTGGNQPQHF
TRBJ2-7	TRBV7-2	CASSPRVSGYEQYF
TRBJ1-2	TRBV24-1	CATSEVDSYGYTF
TRBJ1-2	TRBV19	CASLDRAYYGYTF
TRBJ1-6	TRBV6-5	CASSYSGSSYNSPLHF
TRBJ1-5	TRBV12-3/TRBV12-4	CASSFNQPQHF
TRBJ2-1	TRBV11-3	CASSPRLAGGPLYNEQFF
TRBJ2-1	TRBV5-1	CASSTGPLAVYNEQFF
TRBJ1-1	TRBV7-9	CASSQQTGGNTEAFF
TRBJ1-2	TRBV27	CASRPTGAYGYTF
TRBJ2-7	TRBV11-2	CASSSDRAGEQYF
TRBJ1-2	TRBV5-6	CASSFPDRAYGYTF
TRBJ2-1	TRBV5-4	CASSKSGTSSYNEQFF
TRBJ2-5	TRBV28	CASIPLGGGKATQYF
TRBJ1-1	TRBV27	CASRGGTGLGDTEAFF
TRBJ1-2	TRBV5-4	CASSSGQSYGYTF
TRBJ1-2	TRBV4-2	CASSQEGQGGTNYGYTF
TRBJ1-4	TRBV27	CASSFTGFSTNEKLFF
TRBJ2-1	TRBV19	CASSTFGQGNNEQFF
TRBJ2-1	TRBV2	CASSEGQGDGNEQFF
TRBJ1-2	TRBV9	CASSSEGQGQRGGYTF
TRBJ2-5	TRBV5-1	CASSLELSSGMETQYF
TRBJ2-1	TRBV7-9	CASSFGQGTYNEQFF
TRBJ1-1	TRBV18	CASSVYQGRHTEAFF
TRBJ2-3	TRBV5-4	CASSLISSGLDTQYF
TRBJ1-1	TRBV6-5	CASSYVAANEAFF
TRBJ2-6	TRBV2	CASSDRSHSGANVLTF
TRBJ2-7	TRBV2	CASQIYEQYF
TRBJ2-1	TRBV6-6	CASSTKTQGRANEQFF
TRBJ1-1	TRBV4-1	CASSQDTGEAFF
TRBJ2-3	TRBV6-4	CASRRSASGGLATQYF
TRBJ1-1	TRBV2	CASSEAAGRNTEAFF
TRBJ2-7	TRBV9	CASSVGLAGGYEQYF
TRBJ1-2	TRBV2	CASSVDRGYGYTF
TRBJ2-2	TRBV11-3	CARVLAGELFF
TRBJ1-3	TRBV15	CATSRDPQGLTGNTIYF